This T cell receptor beta chain is from a study of blood T cells in healthy people across ages. Germline loops: CDR1 SGHKS, CDR2 YYEKEE (reference sequence). CDR3 length equals 12 residues. Trimming cost V 5 bases and J 1 base, with 6 bases left between them. Together with a sample-barcoded 5' primer, a J-beta primer mix was included in a second PCR lasting about 6 to 11 cycles. One entry per CDR3 protein, called by TCRdb with MiXCR from the 5' RACE reads. This sample has roughly 1.5 million distinct CDR3 sequences, with approximately 42% found just once. Sequencing was carried out using blood. The chain uses TRBV5-5 and TRBJ1-1; no clear D. This TCR derives from a woman aged 18-30 years in good health. The CDR3 nucleotides read TGTGCCAGCAGGGTTGGGAACACTGAAGCTTTCTTT. Translating it yields CASRVGNTEAFF.